Listed here is a single T cell receptor (beta chain). What it binds is unknown. Unique molecular identifiers were carried by the TCR beta cDNA libraries. A population of roughly 0.9 to 11 million T cells gave rise to around 480,000 cDNA molecules. TCRdb ran MiXCR on the PCR reads and lists one entry per CDR3 protein. The sample lists about half a million distinct CDR3 sequences, less than 40% occurring once. The record originates from a study of post-analysis software for immune sequencing data. The CDR3 is 13 amino acids. Per the germline V gene, CDR1 is SQVTM and CDR2 is ANQGSEA. V trimming: 6 bases; J trimming: 5 bases; junction bases outside the gene matches: 5. Study results and limitations: The study found TRBV5-6, TRBV5-1 and TRBV20-1 among about five TRBV segments more frequent in patients than controls. Same-batch samples co-clustered strongly by F measure.

The chain has TRBV29-1 and TRBJ2-5; 11 nucleotides match TRBD2. Sequenced material: blood. This TCR was recovered from a girl under 18 with multiple sclerosis. The CDR3 sequence is CSVVLAGGETQYF. The CDR3, as DNA: TGCAGCGTGGTGTTAGCGGGGGGGGAGACCCAGTACTTC.